Following are 17 T cell receptor beta chains from one sample sequenced in a study of blood T cell repertoires in COVID-19. Generated by immunoSEQ multiplex PCR, the TCRdb table keeps only in-frame clones and is missing some. The sample lists some 78,000 clones; about 83% were seen once. Sequencing input: peripheral blood. These receptors were obtained from a man aged 50 or older with acute or convalescent COVID-19.

The gene calls are TRBV5-1 and TRBJ1-1; TRBD1 aligns across 8 bases. Unmatched junction bases numbered 2, after V lost 6 bases and J lost 1 base. Looked up from germline, CDR1 is SGHRS and CDR2 is YFSETQ. CDR3 length equals 13 residues. CDR3 amino acids: CASTGQENTEAFF. CDR3 DNA sequence: TGCGCCAGCACGGGACAGGAGAACACTGAAGCTTTCTTT. Full variable domain (rest looked up from reference TRBV5-1 and TRBJ1-1): KAGVTQTPRYLIKTRGQQVTLSCSPISGHRSVSWYQQTPGQGLQFLFEYFSETQRNKGNFPGRFSGRQFSNSRSEMNVSTLELGDSALYLCASTGQENTEAFFGQGTRLTVV.

The chain joins TRBV19 to TRBJ1-6; no reliable D call. The CDR3 has 13 residues. The germline CDR1 and CDR2 sequences are LNHDA and SQIVND (reference sequence). Trimming shortened V by 0 bases and J by 7 bases, and 4 bases separated the two germline ends. CDR3 DNA: TGTGCCAGTAGTATAGATTCGAATTCACCCCTCCACTTT. This encodes CASSIDSNSPLHF.

This chain links TRBV2 with TRBJ2-4, with D perhaps TRBD1 (6 bases). Germline CDR1 is SNHLY and CDR2 is FYNNEI. The CDR3 has 14 amino acids. V was clipped by 3 bases and J by 6 bases, with 12 bases between them. The CDR3 region has the DNA TGTGCCAGCAGTGAGGACAGAACAAGAAACATTCAGTACTTC. It translates to CASSEDRTRNIQYF.

The chain carries TRBV27 and TRBJ1-3; 7 positions match TRBD1. This CDR3 region has 17 residues. Per germline, CDR1 MNHEY and CDR2 SMNVEV (reference sequence). V dropped 4 bases and J dropped 0; count of bases not matched to a gene: 9. CDR3 bases: TGTGCCAGCAGTTCCCGACAGGGAGGAGGCTCTGGAAACACCATATATTTT. It codes for CASSSRQGGGSGNTIYF.

The rearrangement links TRBV7-6 to TRBJ2-2, with 11 bases aligning to TRBD2. The CDR3 consists of 16 residues. V was clipped by 0 bases and J by 6 bases; unmatched bases: 3. The germline gives CDR1 SGHVS, CDR2 FNYEAQ. The CDR3 sequence: CASSLATSGIPGELFF. The CDR3 DNA is TGTGCCAGCAGCTTAGCGACTAGCGGGATACCCGGGGAGCTGTTTTTT.

The gene calls are TRBV7-3 and TRBJ2-1; TRBD2 aligns across 11 bases. Germline V CDR1 and CDR2: SGHTA, FQGTGA. This CDR3 has 15 residues. J gave up 4 bases and V 5 bases, and 4 bases lay outside the gene matches. The CDR3 loop reads CASSPTSGGYNEQFF. The CDR3, as DNA: TGTGCCAGCAGCCCAACTAGCGGGGGTTACAATGAGCAGTTCTTC.

The genes are TRBV5-5 and TRBJ1-1, with 7 bases matching TRBD1. This CDR3 spans 14 amino acids. The trim removed 6 bases at V and 3 bases at J, leaving 8 bases unmatched. Germline V gene data show CDR1 as SGHKS and CDR2 as YYEKEE (reference sequence). CDR3 loop: CASIFRDSYTEAFF. DNA of the CDR3: TGTGCCAGCATCTTCCGGGACAGCTACACTGAAGCTTTCTTT.

As regards this clone: The identical CDR3 is also encoded by other nucleotide sequences in the sample. The chain has TRBV7-6 and TRBJ2-7; perhaps TRBD2 as D (6 bases). This CDR3 is built from 14 residues. CDR1 is SGHVS and CDR2 is FNYEAQ in the germline V gene. Trimming removed 1 base at V and 1 base at J, with 8 bases between. The CDR3 is CASSLEEGSYEQYF. Here the CDR3 DNA reads TGTGCCAGCAGCTTAGAGGAGGGGTCCTACGAGCAGTACTTC.

This clone turned up a few times. The V and J genes are TRBV7-2 and TRBJ2-4; D is possibly TRBD1 (5 bases). The CDR3 consists of 14 residues. V lost 2 bases to trimming and J lost 7 bases, with 12 bases between them. Germline CDR1 SGHTA, CDR2 FQGNSA. CDR3 in DNA: TGTGCCAGCAGCTTAAGTAAACAGGTTAACATTCAGTACTTC. The encoded protein is CASSLSKQVNIQYF.

Only a few counts were recorded for this clone. This rearrangement joins TRBV9 to TRBJ1-4; 8 bases fit TRBD1. V shed 3 bases and J 2 bases; nucleotides not matched to a gene: 3. This CDR3 has 15 amino acids. The germline CDR1 and CDR2 sequences are SGDLS and YYNGEE. The CDR3 is CASSGQGWTNEKLFF. In nucleotides, the CDR3 is TGTGCCAGCAGCGGACAGGGGTGGACTAATGAAAAACTGTTTTTT.

This sequence joins TRBV4-1 and TRBJ2-2, with 7 bases that match TRBD2. The CDR3 has 16 residues. Germline loops: CDR1 MGHRA, CDR2 YSYEKL. Germline trimming cut 1 base from V and 6 bases from J; bases unmatched to any gene: 8. The CDR3 region is CASSQGGGLVAGELFF. CDR3 DNA sequence: TGCGCCAGCAGCCAAGGGGGGGGACTGGTGGCCGGGGAGCTGTTTTTT.

V gene TRBV6-2 or TRBV6-3 combines with J gene TRBJ2-7; the D is unclear. CDR1 is MNHEY, CDR2 SVGEGT, per germline. Trimming removed 2 bases at V and 0 bases at J, with 11 bases between. The CDR3 extends over 15 amino acids. The CDR3 sequence: CASSYGSSFSYEQYF. DNA of the CDR3: TGTGCCAGCAGTTACGGCAGTTCCTTCTCCTACGAGCAGTACTTC.

The chain couples TRBV6-2 or TRBV6-3 to TRBJ2-1, with TRBD1 as a possible D gene (6 bases). The CDR3 runs to 16 residues. Trimming took 0 bases from V and 4 from J, leaving 13 bases between them. Per the germline V gene, CDR1 is MNHEY and CDR2 is SVGEGT. CDR3 amino acids: CASSYSEGVSYNEQFF. CDR3 coding DNA: TGTGCCAGCAGTTACTCTGAGGGGGTCAGTTACAATGAGCAGTTCTTC.

This chain uses TRBV10-3 with TRBJ2-1; 10 nucleotides line up with TRBD2. The CDR3 covers 18 residues. V lost 4 bases, J lost 2 bases, and 11 bases stayed unmatched. The germline V gene encodes CDR1 ENHRY and CDR2 SYGVKD. This CDR3 reads CAISGRTSGPHAYNEQFF. CDR3 bases: TGTGCCATCAGTGGACGGACTAGCGGACCCCACGCCTACAATGAGCAGTTCTTC.

This chain joins TRBV10-3 and TRBJ2-3; TRBD1 might be the D (6 bases). The germline V and J ends were trimmed by 7 bases and 2 bases, with 16 bases remaining between them. The V gene's germline CDR1 is ENHRY and CDR2 SYGVKD. This CDR3 is 15 amino acids long. In DNA, the CDR3 is TGTGCCATCAACACAGGGAAGGATTCCACAGATACGCAGTATTTT. Translation: CAINTGKDSTDTQYF.

In DNA, the CDR3 is TGTGCCAGCAGTTTACAGGGTGGGAATGAGCAGTTCTTC. It codes for CASSLQGGNEQFF. This rearrangement joins TRBV27 to TRBJ2-1; D perhaps matches TRBD1 (5 bases). V dropped 2 bases and J dropped 7 bases, with 9 bases sitting between them. This CDR3 is built from 13 residues. Germline CDR1 and CDR2: MNHEY and SMNVEV (reference sequence).

The chain couples TRBV28 to TRBJ1-3, with D possibly TRBD1 on 6 matching bases. The V end was cut by 7 bases, the J end by 0 bases, with 16 bases between. The germline CDR1 and CDR2 sequences are MDHEN and SYDVKM. This CDR3 spans 16 amino acids. Written as DNA, the CDR3 is TGTGCCAGCACCCTCGGACAGTATCGCTCTGGAAACACCATATATTTT. Protein product: CASTLGQYRSGNTIYF.